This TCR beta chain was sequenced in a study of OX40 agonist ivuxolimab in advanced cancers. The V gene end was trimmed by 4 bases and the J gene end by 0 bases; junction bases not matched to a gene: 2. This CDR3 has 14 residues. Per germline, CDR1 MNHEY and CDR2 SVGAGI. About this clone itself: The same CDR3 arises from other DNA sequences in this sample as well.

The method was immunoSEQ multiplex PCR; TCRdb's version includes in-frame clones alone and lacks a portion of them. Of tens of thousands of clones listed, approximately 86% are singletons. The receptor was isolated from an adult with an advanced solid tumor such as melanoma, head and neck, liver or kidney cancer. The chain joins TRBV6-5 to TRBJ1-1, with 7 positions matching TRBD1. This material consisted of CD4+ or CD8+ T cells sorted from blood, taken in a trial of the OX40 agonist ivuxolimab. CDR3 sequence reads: CASSLDRVNTEAFF. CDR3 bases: TGTGCCAGCAGTTTAGACAGGGTGAACACTGAAGCTTTCTTT.